This T cell receptor beta chain stems from a study of shared clonotypes between healthy human individuals. Findings and caveats of the study: Non-shared clonotypes showed lower generation probabilities than clonotypes common to all four donors. Clonotype sharing levels among donors were expected to vary with sequencing depth.

CD45RA+ naive and CD45RA-negative memory subsets were separated from CD4+ cells. The protocol was immunoSEQ multiplex PCR, while the TCRdb copy is restricted to in-frame clones and leaves out a portion. Counted here are about 610,000 clones, approximately 97% occurring once; the ten biggest clones make up around 0.057%. Points on this clone: As yet, its antigen is unknown.

This clonotype originated in a woman younger than 45 in good health. The sample was naive CD4+ T cells sorted from blood. The sample's subset: CD45RA+ positively selected.

CDR3 sequence: CASTKGVADNQETQYF. The CDR3 DNA reads as TGCGCCAGCACCAAAGGAGTAGCGGACAACCAAGAGACCCAGTACTTC. This chain joins TRBV5-1 and TRBJ2-5; TRBD2 is a possible D gene (6 bases). The CDR3 is made up of 16 amino acids. Germline V gene lookup returns CDR1 SGHRS and CDR2 YFSETQ. V was pared by 6 bases and J by 0 bases, with 18 bases between. The whole variable domain, filled in from reference TRBV5-1 and TRBJ2-5, reads KAGVTQTPRYLIKTRGQQVTLSCSPISGHRSVSWYQQTPGQGLQFLFEYFSETQRNKGNFPGRFSGRQFSNSRSEMNVSTLELGDSALYLCASTKGVADNQETQYFGPGTRLLVL.